One sample yielded the 31 T cell receptor beta chains listed below, sequenced in a study of Graves' ophthalmopathy and Graves' hyperthyroidism. RNA transcripts were the template, and TCR beta CDR3 regions were amplified from them. Following a first-round RT-PCR that used HTBI primers, a second-round multiplex PCR was carried out. TCRdb processed the multiplex PCR reads anew with MiXCR; each CDR3 protein has one entry. The sample contains 1 million to 1.3 million distinct CDR3 sequences, less than 45% of which appear only once. The sequenced sample was peripheral blood or thyroid tissue (not recorded which). These receptors were obtained from an adult man with Graves' hyperthyroidism.

This clonotype was recorded a few times. The chain combines TRBV14 with TRBJ2-7; D unclear. CDR1 is SGHDN, CDR2 FVKESK, per germline. CDR3 length: 14 amino acids. Trimming left V 1 base short and J 2 bases short, with 9 bases between. Here the CDR3 DNA reads TGTGCCAGCAGCCAAGGTCACGGTCCCTACGAGCAGTACTTC. It specifies CASSQGHGPYEQYF.

V usage is TRBV6-2 or TRBV6-3 and J usage is TRBJ2-5; D is perhaps TRBD1 (5 bases). Trimming removed 8 bases from V and 1 base from J, with 11 bases in between. The CDR3 is 13 amino acids. Germline-derived CDR1 and CDR2 are MNHEY and SVGEGT. CDR3 loop: CASGSTGQETQYF. The CDR3 DNA follows: TGTGCCAGCGGCTCCACAGGCCAAGAGACCCAGTACTTC.

The V call is TRBV9, the J call TRBJ1-4; possible D gene TRBD1, 5 bases. In germline, CDR1 is SGDLS, CDR2 YYNGEE. The V and J ends lost 5 bases and 0 bases respectively, with 14 bases between them. The CDR3 has 16 amino acids. DNA of the CDR3: TGTGCCAGCAGGAAGATGCCGGGGGCAACTAATGAAAAACTGTTTTTT. This sequence encodes CASRKMPGATNEKLFF.

The chain is built from TRBV7-9 and TRBJ2-2; tentative D call: TRBD1 (5 bases). CDR3 length: 16 amino acids. Germline CDR1 and CDR2: SEHNR and FQNEAQ (reference sequence). Deletions cut 3 bases from V and 3 bases from J, with 14 bases between. The CDR3 protein is CASSLAGPRYTGELFF. The CDR3 coding sequence is TGTGCCAGCAGCTTGGCAGGGCCACGCTACACCGGGGAGCTGTTTTTT.

Worth noting for this clonotype: With a much larger clone just one base away, this may be a read error. The conserved final phenylalanine or tryptophan is absent from the CDR3, which likely points to a read error. V gene TRBV5-7 combines with J gene TRBJ2-6, with 11 bases lining up with TRBD2. TRBV5-7 is identified as an open reading frame with a role that is uncertain. Germline trimming cut 4 bases from V and 0 bases from J; bases unmatched to any gene: 9. This CDR3 spans 19 amino acids. The CDR3, as DNA: TGTGCCAGCAGCCGAAATCTCGGGACTAGCGGCTCTGGGGCCAACGTCCTGACTGTC. Amino acids: CASSRNLGTSGSGANVLTV.

The chain joins TRBV13 to TRBJ1-1; TRBD1 is a possible D gene (5 bases). Germline assignment: CDR1 PRHDT and CDR2 FYEKMQ (reference sequence). The CDR3 length is 18 residues. The germline V and J ends were trimmed by 4 bases and 0 bases, with 21 bases remaining between them. The CDR3 bases are TGTGCCAGCAGCTACTCCTCAGGGTTCAAGATCTTGAACACTGAAGCTTTCTTT. Its translation is CASSYSSGFKILNTEAFF.

Only a few counts were recorded for this clonotype. The genes are TRBV12-3 or TRBV12-4 and TRBJ2-2; D might be TRBD2 (6 bases). The CDR3 extends over 17 amino acids. V dropped 7 bases and J dropped 1 base, with 19 bases sitting between them. In nucleotides, the CDR3 is TGTGCCAGCACCGCACCCGCCGGGACTCTGAACACCGGGGAGCTGTTTTTT. Translation gives CASTAPAGTLNTGELFF.

This clonotype has only a few counts. The rearrangement uses TRBV7-2 and TRBJ2-3; D is perhaps TRBD2 (5 bases). The germline V gene encodes CDR1 SGHTA and CDR2 FQGNSA. The CDR3 sequence is 11 residues long. Trimming left V 9 bases short and J 4 bases short, with 8 bases between. This chain's CDR3 is CASGGSDTQYF. As DNA, the CDR3 is TGTGCCAGTGGCGGGTCAGATACGCAGTATTTT.

This clonotype was recorded many times. The junction differs from germline at one of its ends, possibly a read error. The chain is built from TRBV3-1 and TRBJ1-2; D remains unclear. CDR3 length: 11 amino acids. CDR1 is LGHDT, CDR2 YNNKEL, per germline (reference sequence). This CDR3 reads CASSQGTGENF. CDR3 coding DNA: TGTGCCAGCAGCCAAGGGACCGGGGAGAACTTC.

The chain joins TRBV6-5 to TRBJ2-7; D uncertain. The CDR3 runs 14 residues. Trimming cost V 2 bases and J 1 base, with 9 bases left between them. The germline V gene has CDR1 MNHEY and CDR2 SVGAGI. The CDR3 nucleotides read TGTGCCAGCAGTTACCCTGTGAGGTCCTACGAGCAGTACTTC. This translates into CASSYPVRSYEQYF.

A few counts support this clonotype. The CDR3 loop reads CASRHETSGGSYEQYF. DNA of the CDR3: TGTGCCAGCAGACACGAGACTAGCGGGGGGAGCTACGAGCAGTACTTC. The gene calls are TRBV6-5 and TRBJ2-7; 13 bases line up with TRBD2. V was pared by 6 bases and J by 3 bases, with 8 bases of the junction left unmatched. Germline V gene data show CDR1 as MNHEY and CDR2 as SVGAGI. The CDR3 totals 16 residues.

The CDR3 sequence is CATEGQGYRETQYF. The CDR3 DNA reads as TGTGCCACCGAAGGACAGGGTTATCGCGAGACCCAGTACTTC. The chain joins TRBV6-5 to TRBJ2-5; 8 nucleotides line up with TRBD1. The CDR3 contains 14 residues. V was clipped by 10 bases and J by 5 bases; unmatched bases: 12. The germline gives CDR1 MNHEY, CDR2 SVGAGI.

This clonotype occurred many times. The rearrangement links TRBV6-6 to TRBJ1-1; D is ambiguous. The CDR3 extends over 12 amino acids. Trimming pared 5 bases from V and 7 bases from J, leaving 11 bases between. Germline CDR1 and CDR2: MNHNY and SVGAGI (reference sequence). Written as DNA, the CDR3 is TGTGCCAGCAGTGCCTCCACGGGTGAAGCTTTCTTT. Residues: CASSASTGEAFF.

This clonotype was detected only a few times. The chain links TRBV30 to TRBJ2-5, with 12 bases aligning to TRBD1. CDR1 and CDR2 (germline): GTSNPN, SVGIG (reference sequence). J gave up 5 bases and V 0 bases, and 7 bases lay outside the gene matches. The CDR3 is 16 residues long. The CDR3 protein is CAWSVGTGGPQETQYF. The CDR3 DNA is TGTGCCTGGAGTGTCGGGACAGGGGGCCCCCAGGAGACCCAGTACTTC.

This clonotype showed up many times. J is TRBJ1-5 and V is TRBV19, with D perhaps matching TRBD1 (6 bases). Germline V gene data show CDR1 as LNHDA and CDR2 as SQIVND (reference sequence). This CDR3 comprises 14 residues. The germline V and J ends were trimmed by 2 bases and 5 bases, with 10 bases remaining between them. CDR3 nucleotides: TGTGCCAGTAGTATAAGGACAGTTCATCAGCCCCAGCATTTT. Translating it yields CASSIRTVHQPQHF.

This clonotype was counted a single time. Just one base apart from a much larger clone, this may be a read error. In DNA, the CDR3 is TGTGCCAGCAGCTGGGGACCGAGCTCTGGAAACACCATATATTTT. Amino acids: CASSWGPSSGNTIYF. This chain joins TRBV7-2 and TRBJ1-3; D is perhaps TRBD1 (5 bases). The CDR3 has 15 amino acids. V gave up 4 bases and J gave up 0 bases, with 10 bases separating them. The germline V gene has CDR1 SGHTA and CDR2 FQGNSA. Full variable domain (remainder filled in from reference TRBV7-2 and TRBJ1-3): GAGVSQSPSNKVTEKGKDVELRCDPISGHTALYWYRQSLGQGLEFLIYFQGNSAPDKSGLPSDRFSAERTGGSVSTLTIQRTQQEDSAVYLCASSWGPSSGNTIYFGEGSWLTVV.

This clonotype appeared many times. This sequence joins TRBV14 and TRBJ1-2; D unclear. The CDR3 has 13 residues. V was shortened by 2 bases and J by 8 bases, with 12 bases between the two germline ends. Germline CDR1 SGHDN, CDR2 FVKESK. This chain's CDR3 is CASSQHFVGGYTF. CDR3 nucleotides: TGTGCCAGCAGCCAACATTTTGTTGGCGGCTACACCTTC. The whole variable domain, remainder taken from reference TRBV14 and TRBJ1-2, is EAGVTQFPSHSVIEKGQTVTLRCDPISGHDNLYWYRRVMGKEIKFLLHFVKESKQDESGMPNNRFLAERTGGTYSTLKVQPAELEDSGVYFCASSQHFVGGYTFGSGTRLTVV.

This clonotype was counted a few times. The J gene is TRBJ1-1, the V gene TRBV5-1; unclear D gene. Germline V gene sequence: CDR1 SGHRS, CDR2 YFSETQ. There are 14 residues in the CDR3. Trimming shortened V by 4 bases and J by 6 bases, and 16 bases separated the two germline ends. The CDR3 reads CASSQVGGVAEAFF. The CDR3 coding sequence is TGCGCCAGCAGCCAAGTGGGTGGTGTTGCTGAAGCTTTCTTT. The full variable domain, its missing parts supplied by reference TRBV5-1 and TRBJ1-1, is KAGVTQTPRYLIKTRGQQVTLSCSPISGHRSVSWYQQTPGQGLQFLFEYFSETQRNKGNFPGRFSGRQFSNSRSEMNVSTLELGDSALYLCASSQVGGVAEAFFGQGTRLTVV.

In this sample, this clonotype turned up a few times. The chain joins TRBV20-1 to TRBJ1-2; the D is unclear. CDR3 length: 14 residues. V was cut by 0 bases and J by 4 bases, with 12 bases left in between. In germline, CDR1 is DFQATT, CDR2 SNEGSKA (reference sequence). The CDR3 reads CSARDDTTGYGYTF. The CDR3 DNA reads TGCAGTGCTAGAGATGACACAACCGGCTATGGCTACACCTTC.

The chain uses TRBV30 and TRBJ1-2, with D possibly TRBD1 on 6 matching bases. Germline lookup yields CDR1 GTSNPN and CDR2 SVGIG (reference sequence). Trimming took 4 bases from V and 8 from J, leaving 11 bases between them. The CDR3 extends over 11 amino acids. The CDR3 DNA sequence: TGTGCCTGGATCCGGGGACACGGCTACACCTTC. It is translated as CAWIRGHGYTF. Full variable domain (remainder filled in from reference TRBV30 and TRBJ1-2): SQTIHQWPATLVQPVGSPLSLECTVEGTSNPNLYWYRQAAGRGLQLLFYSVGIGQISSEVPQNLSASRPQDRQFILSSKKLLLSDSGFYLCAWIRGHGYTFGSGTRLTVV.

Here the CDR3 reads CASSLLGRNSGNTIYF. CDR3 coding DNA: TGTGCCAGCAGCCTCCTCGGACGTAACTCTGGAAACACCATATATTTT. This chain links TRBV7-2 with TRBJ1-3; no clear D gene. V was shortened by 5 bases and J by 0 bases, with 14 bases between the two germline ends. The length of the CDR3 is 16 residues. CDR1 SGHTA and CDR2 FQGNSA come from the germline V gene.

The chain recombines TRBV7-9 with TRBJ2-7; 9 nucleotides match TRBD1. This CDR3 has 19 amino acids. V lost 5 bases and J lost 2; bases outside the gene matches: 19. Per the germline V gene, CDR1 is SEHNR and CDR2 is FQNEAQ (reference sequence). As DNA, the CDR3 is TGTGCCAGCAGCCAAAATCCGGGAGCCAGGACAGGGGTCCCCTACGAGCAGTACTTC. Translated: CASSQNPGARTGVPYEQYF.

The chain couples TRBV24-1 to TRBJ1-1; 8 bases are shared with TRBD1. From germline, CDR1 is KGHDR and CDR2 SFDVKD. V lost 9 bases and J lost 1; bases outside the gene matches: 3. The CDR3 runs 13 residues. This CDR3 reads CATQGARNTEAFF. The CDR3 nucleotides are TGTGCCACCCAGGGGGCGCGGAACACTGAAGCTTTCTTT.

This clonotype was seen repeatedly, ten times or more. This chain uses TRBV29-1 with TRBJ2-6; 10 bases align to TRBD1. The CDR3 is 16 residues long. The junction had 2 bases not matched to a gene; V was cut back by 1 base and J by 2 bases. CDR1 and CDR2 (germline): SQVTM, ANQGSEA. The CDR3 reads CSVEGDRGAGANVLTF. DNA for the CDR3: TGCAGCGTTGAAGGGGACAGGGGCGCTGGGGCCAACGTCCTGACTTTC.

Turning to this clonotype: One end of the junction fails to match germline, which may point to a read error. The rearrangement links TRBV7-2 to TRBJ1-1, with D maybe TRBD1 (5 bases). The CDR3 extends over 13 amino acids. Germline assignment: CDR1 SGHTA and CDR2 FQGNSA. CDR3 residues: CASSHRIGTGAFF. The DNA for the CDR3 is TGTGCCAGCAGCCATAGAATCGGGACTGGAGCTTTCTTT.

This clonotype was counted a few times. The gene calls are TRBV19 and TRBJ2-2, with D tentatively TRBD1 (6 bases). Trimming cost V 7 bases and J 6 bases, with 18 bases left between them. The germline V gene encodes CDR1 LNHDA and CDR2 SQIVND (reference sequence). The CDR3 length is 15 residues. CDR3 sequence (DNA): TGTGCCAGTACGAACAGGGATGAGTTGGCCGGGGAGCTGTTTTTT. This sequence encodes CASTNRDELAGELFF.

Of note for this clonotype: This CDR3 fails to terminate in the conserved phenylalanine or tryptophan, so it likely reflects a read error. This chain uses TRBV7-3 with TRBJ1-6; D not resolved. The CDR3 runs to 16 residues. Germline values: CDR1 SGHTA, CDR2 FQGTGA. The V end was cut by 1 base, the J end by 3 bases, with 10 bases between. The CDR3 DNA sequence: TGTGCCAGCAGCTTAAAAGGTGATCTCTATAATTCACCCCTCCACTTA. This sequence encodes CASSLKGDLYNSPLHL.

The sample holds many counts of this clonotype. The rearrangement links TRBV10-3 to TRBJ1-5; 9 positions match TRBD1. CDR1 ENHRY and CDR2 SYGVKD come from the germline V gene. The length of the CDR3 is 17 residues. The ends lost 6 bases at V and 0 bases at J; junction bases unmatched: 9. CDR3 loop: CAISTGTGRHSNQPQHF. CDR3 nucleotides: TGTGCCATCAGCACAGGGACAGGGAGACATAGCAATCAGCCCCAGCATTTT.

At least ten counts were recorded for this clonotype. V and J are TRBV20-1 and TRBJ1-4; a possible D gene is TRBD1 (5 bases). The CDR3 has 11 residues. The V gene's germline CDR1 is DFQATT and CDR2 SNEGSKA (reference sequence). Trimming shortened V by 7 bases and J by 6 bases, and 9 bases separated the two germline ends. The CDR3 sequence: CSGRGDEKLFF. The DNA for the CDR3 is TGCAGTGGAAGGGGAGATGAAAAACTGTTTTTT.

The sample holds a few counts of this clonotype. CDR3 protein: CASSPTGLAGGELFF. DNA for the CDR3: TGCGCCAGCAGCCCGACGGGACTAGCGGGTGGGGAGCTGTTTTTT. The V call is TRBV5-1, the J call TRBJ2-2; 12 nucleotides align to TRBD2. This CDR3 region has 15 residues. Germline V gives CDR1 SGHRS, CDR2 YFSETQ. V trimming: 4 bases; J trimming: 8 bases; junction bases outside the gene matches: 6.

This clonotype was counted once. The rearrangement uses TRBV7-9 and TRBJ1-3; TRBD1 is a possible D gene (5 bases). This CDR3 is 13 amino acids long. Per the germline V gene, CDR1 is SEHNR and CDR2 is FQNEAQ (reference sequence). Trimming cost V 11 bases and J 2 bases, with 13 bases left between them. CDR3 region: CAWSRQTGNTIYF. The CDR3 bases are TGTGCCTGGAGCCGACAGACTGGAAACACCATATATTTT.